The entry that follows covers one T cell receptor (beta chain) sequence. The antigen remains undetermined. The V segment lost 6 bases and the J segment 1 base; nucleotides outside the gene matches: 8. The CDR3 is 15 residues long. CDR1 is SEHNR and CDR2 is FQNEAQ in the germline V gene (reference sequence). The data are from a study of cytomegalovirus exposure and HLA in healthy donors. Findings of the study overall: In terms of immune exposure information, only CMV serostatus was available. Analyzed later, association rates of TCRs varied across HLA loci, with DRB1 most and HLA-C fewest. A later analysis reportedly found that, within productive TCRs, an Asian-associated ancestry cluster had fewer N-insertions than the mean observed across the roughly 730 donors.

13 Jbeta primers and 60 Vbeta primers were used for the PCR. Assay used: immunoSEQ multiplex PCR; TCRdb lists only in-frame clones, some missing. The data contain approximately 190,000 clones, about three quarters of them singletons. The rearrangement joins TRBV7-9 to TRBJ1-2, with 7 bases matching TRBD1. Sequenced material: PBMCs. The clonotype comes from a woman in her 30s in good health and CMV-seropositive. The CDR3 region has the DNA TGTGCCAGCAGTAGCCGGGACAGATTTAACTATGGCTACACCTTC. Amino acids: CASSSRDRFNYGYTF.